The clone carrying this T cell receptor beta chain was counted a few times. Its antigen is not known. From germline, CDR1 is SSHAT and CDR2 FNYEAQ (reference sequence). Trimming removed 6 bases at V and 7 bases at J, with 15 bases between. The CDR3 is 13 amino acids. These data come from a study of shared clonotypes between healthy human individuals. Study observations and caveats: The generation probabilities recorded for non-shared clonotypes fell below those of clonotypes shared by all four donors.

Method: immunoSEQ multiplex PCR; TCRdb's copy keeps in-frame clones and lacks some. The sample lists over 2 million clones, 85% to 95% seen once, with 0.3% to 0.45% in the top ten. CD45RA+ naive and CD45RA-negative memory subsets were separated from CD4+ cells. Sequences were obtained from naive CD4+ T cells from PBMCs. Indicated subset: CD45RA+ positively selected. The chain couples TRBV7-7 to TRBJ1-1, with TRBD1 as a possible D gene (5 bases). The clonotype comes from a man in his late teens or twenties in good health. Some clones in this sample may be carry-over from other donors' samples. Here the CDR3 DNA reads TGTGCCAGCAGTCCTCGATCGGGGCTTGAAGCTTTCTTT. This codes for CASSPRSGLEAFF. Full variable domain (outside the CDR3, taken from reference TRBV7-7 and TRBJ1-1): GAGVSQSPRYKVTKRGQDVTLRCDPISSHATLYWYQQALGQGPEFLTYFNYEAQPDKSGLPSDRFSAERPEGSISTLTIQRTEQRDSAMYRCASSPRSGLEAFFGQGTRLTVV.